This T cell receptor (beta chain) was profiled in a study of blood T cell repertoires in COVID-19. Individuals drawn from 24 US areas were about 18 to 89 years old. The study assigned cohorts using participant-reported clinical history. Recovery among Cohort 3 donors was established by two negative PCRs, clearance, or symptom resolution. The CDR3 is made up of 17 amino acids. V dropped 4 bases and J dropped 3; count of bases not matched to a gene: 12. Germline V gene lookup returns CDR1 SGHNT and CDR2 YYREEE (reference sequence). Original handling: The authors estimated nucleated cell counts from reference gene primer amplification. The protocol was immunoSEQ multiplex PCR, while the TCRdb copy is restricted to in-frame clones and leaves out a portion. V and J calls plus clone size are reproduced from that table; the DNA served to infer D and trimming. The repertoire consists of some 330,000 clones, with 80% to 90% occurring once and the leading ten covering around 4.6%.

This clonotype was obtained from a man aged 30 to 45 who had recovered from COVID-19. The sequencing input was PBMCs or T cells enriched from blood (not recorded which). This chain uses TRBV5-4 with TRBJ2-3; the match to TRBD1 covers 9 bases. The CDR3 bases are TGTGCCAGCAGCCGAAAGACTGGGACAGGGCTTACAGATACGCAGTATTTT. Amino acids: CASSRKTGTGLTDTQYF.